The 2 T cell receptor beta chains reported below all come from one sample, sequenced in a study of T-cell memory formation after mild COVID-19. TCRdb ran MiXCR on the 5' RACE reads and lists one entry per CDR3 protein. The sample holds around 340,000 distinct CDR3 sequences, around 15% seen once. The sequencing sample was made of PBMCs or a T cell subset sorted from them (not recorded which). Every receptor here comes from a man aged 18 to 30 who had mild COVID-19 (a few samples of this study predate the infection). Cell type and time point are not known.

This clonotype was counted only a few times. The chain employs TRBV4-1 and TRBJ2-7; a weak D match, TRBD1 (6 bases). The CDR3 has 13 residues. V was trimmed by 3 bases and J by 3 bases, leaving 9 bases between them. Germline CDR1 is MGHRA and CDR2 is YSYEKL. CDR3 sequence (DNA): TGCGCCAGCAGCCAGTACAGGGACTACGAGCAGTACGTC. Translation: CASSQYRDYEQYV.

This clonotype has only a few counts. The rearrangement uses TRBV4-3 and TRBJ2-1; D unclear. The germline V gene encodes CDR1 LGHNA and CDR2 YSLEER. This CDR3 is built from 17 residues. V was clipped by 1 base and J by 0 bases, with 13 bases between them. The CDR3 reads CASSQALSASSYNEQFF. The CDR3 region has the DNA TGCGCCAGCAGCCAAGCCCTGAGCGCAAGCTCCTACAATGAGCAGTTCTTC.